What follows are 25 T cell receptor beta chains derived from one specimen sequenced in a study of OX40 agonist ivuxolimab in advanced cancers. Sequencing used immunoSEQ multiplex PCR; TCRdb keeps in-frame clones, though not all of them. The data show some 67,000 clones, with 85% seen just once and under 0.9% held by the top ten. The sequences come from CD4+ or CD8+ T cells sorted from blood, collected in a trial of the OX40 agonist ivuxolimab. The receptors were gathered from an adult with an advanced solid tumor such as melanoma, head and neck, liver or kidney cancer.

The CDR3, as DNA: TGCGCCAGCAGCAGTACAGGGGGCGTTTCAGATACGCAGTATTTT. This gives the protein CASSSTGGVSDTQYF. The chain joins TRBV5-1 to TRBJ2-3; 9 positions agree with TRBD1. The CDR3 runs 15 residues. Germline CDR1 reads SGHRS; CDR2 reads YFSETQ. The V segment lost 4 bases and the J segment 4 bases; nucleotides outside the gene matches: 7.

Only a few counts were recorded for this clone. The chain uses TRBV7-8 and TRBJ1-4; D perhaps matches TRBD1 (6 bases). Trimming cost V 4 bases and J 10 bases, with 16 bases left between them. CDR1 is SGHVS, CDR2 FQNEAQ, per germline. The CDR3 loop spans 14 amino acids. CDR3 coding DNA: TGTGCCAGCAGCTCTCGGGACATGCGTGGAAAACTGTTTTTT. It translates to CASSSRDMRGKLFF. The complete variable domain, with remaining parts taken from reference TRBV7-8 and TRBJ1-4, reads GAGVSQSPRYKVAKRGQDVALRCDPISGHVSLFWYQQALGQGPEFLTYFQNEAQLDKSGLPSDRFFAERPEGSVSTLKIQRTQQEDSAVYLCASSSRDMRGKLFFGSGTQLSVL.

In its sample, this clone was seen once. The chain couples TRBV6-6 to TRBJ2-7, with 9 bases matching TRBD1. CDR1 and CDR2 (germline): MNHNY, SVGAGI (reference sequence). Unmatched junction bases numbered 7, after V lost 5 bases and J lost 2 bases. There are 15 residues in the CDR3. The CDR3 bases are TGTGCCAGCAGTAACCGGGACAGGGTAACCTACGAGCAGTACTTC. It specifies CASSNRDRVTYEQYF.

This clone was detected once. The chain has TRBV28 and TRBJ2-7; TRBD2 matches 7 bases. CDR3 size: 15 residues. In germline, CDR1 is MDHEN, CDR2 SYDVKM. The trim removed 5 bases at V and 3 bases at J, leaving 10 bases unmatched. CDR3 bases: TGTGCCAGCAGTCCCTCCGGGACTATAGTCTACGAGCAGTACTTC. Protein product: CASSPSGTIVYEQYF.

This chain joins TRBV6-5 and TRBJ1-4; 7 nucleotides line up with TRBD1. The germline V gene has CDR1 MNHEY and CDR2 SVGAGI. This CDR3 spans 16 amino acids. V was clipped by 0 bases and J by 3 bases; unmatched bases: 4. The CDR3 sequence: CASSYSGGRPNEKLFF. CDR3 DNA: TGTGCCAGCAGTTACTCAGGGGGCAGGCCTAATGAAAAACTGTTTTTT.

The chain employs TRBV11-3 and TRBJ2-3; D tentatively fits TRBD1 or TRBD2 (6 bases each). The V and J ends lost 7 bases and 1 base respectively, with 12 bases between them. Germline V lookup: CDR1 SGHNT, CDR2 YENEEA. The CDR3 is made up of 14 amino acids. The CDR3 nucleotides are TGTGCCAGCACCCTAAGGGGGGGCACAGATACGCAGTATTTT. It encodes CASTLRGGTDTQYF.

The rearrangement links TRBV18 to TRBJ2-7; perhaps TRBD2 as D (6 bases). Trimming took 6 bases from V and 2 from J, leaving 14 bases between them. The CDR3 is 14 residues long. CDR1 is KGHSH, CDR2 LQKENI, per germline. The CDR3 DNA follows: TGTGCCAGCTCTTCCGGGACTTTCCCCTACGAGCAGTACTTC. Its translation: CASSSGTFPYEQYF.

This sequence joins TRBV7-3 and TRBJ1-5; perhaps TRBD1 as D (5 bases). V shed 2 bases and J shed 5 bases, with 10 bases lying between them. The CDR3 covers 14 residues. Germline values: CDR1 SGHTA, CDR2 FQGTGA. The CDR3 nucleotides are TGTGCCAGCAGCTTAGTATCGGGGGATCAGCCCCAGCATTTT. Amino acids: CASSLVSGDQPQHF.

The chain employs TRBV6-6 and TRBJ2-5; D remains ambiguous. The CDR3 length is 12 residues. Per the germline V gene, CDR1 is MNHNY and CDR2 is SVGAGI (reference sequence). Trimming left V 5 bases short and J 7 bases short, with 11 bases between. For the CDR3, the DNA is TGTGCCAGCAGTGGGGTCTGGGGGACCCAGTACTTC. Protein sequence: CASSGVWGTQYF.

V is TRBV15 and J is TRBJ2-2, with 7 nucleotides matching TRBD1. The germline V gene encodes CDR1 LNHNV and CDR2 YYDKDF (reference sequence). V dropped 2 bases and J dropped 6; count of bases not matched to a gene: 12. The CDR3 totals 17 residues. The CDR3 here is CATSRTAGSTGAGELFF. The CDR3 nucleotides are TGTGCCACCAGCAGAACAGCCGGGTCCACAGGGGCCGGGGAGCTGTTTTTT.

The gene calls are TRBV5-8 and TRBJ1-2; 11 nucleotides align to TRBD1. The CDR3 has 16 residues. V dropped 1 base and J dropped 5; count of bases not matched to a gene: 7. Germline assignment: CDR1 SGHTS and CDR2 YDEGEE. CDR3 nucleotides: TGTGCCAGCAGCTTGATTTCCGGGACAGGGGGATATGGCTACACCTTC. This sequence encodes CASSLISGTGGYGYTF. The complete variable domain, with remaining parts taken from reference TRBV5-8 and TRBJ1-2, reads EAGVTQSPTHLIKTRGQQATLRCSPISGHTSVYWYQQALGLGLQFLLWYDEGEERNRGNFPPRFSGRQFPNYSSELNVNALELEDSALYLCASSLISGTGGYGYTFGSGTRLTVV.

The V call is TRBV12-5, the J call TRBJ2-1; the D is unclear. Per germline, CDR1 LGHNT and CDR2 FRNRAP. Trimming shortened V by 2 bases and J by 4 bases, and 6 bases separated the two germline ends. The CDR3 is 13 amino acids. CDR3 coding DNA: TGTGCTAGTGGTTTGACCCTTTACAATGAGCAGTTCTTC. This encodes CASGLTLYNEQFF.

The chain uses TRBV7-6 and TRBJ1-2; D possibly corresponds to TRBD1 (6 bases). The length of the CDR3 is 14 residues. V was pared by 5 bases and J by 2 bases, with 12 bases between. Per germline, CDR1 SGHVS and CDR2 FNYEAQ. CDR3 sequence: CASSLGGDNYGYTF. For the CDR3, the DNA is TGTGCCAGCAGCCTAGGGGGGGACAACTATGGCTACACCTTC.

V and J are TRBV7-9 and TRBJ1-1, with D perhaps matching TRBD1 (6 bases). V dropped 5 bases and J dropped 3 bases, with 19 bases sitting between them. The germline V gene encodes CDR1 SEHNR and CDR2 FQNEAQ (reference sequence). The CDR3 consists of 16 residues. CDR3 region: CASSVQGRADHTEAFF. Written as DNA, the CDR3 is TGTGCCAGCAGCGTACAGGGCAGGGCGGACCACACTGAAGCTTTCTTT.

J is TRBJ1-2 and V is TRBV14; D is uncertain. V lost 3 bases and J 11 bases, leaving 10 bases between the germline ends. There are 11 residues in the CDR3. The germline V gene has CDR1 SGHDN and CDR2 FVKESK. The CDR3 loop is CASSQGIRYTF. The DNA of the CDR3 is TGTGCCAGCAGCCAGGGAATAAGGTACACCTTC.

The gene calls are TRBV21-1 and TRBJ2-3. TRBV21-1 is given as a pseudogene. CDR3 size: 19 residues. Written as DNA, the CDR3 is TGTGCCAGCAGCAACCTTCTAAAAGCCCGGGACCCACCCGGGGATACGCAGTATTTT. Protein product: CASSNLLKARDPPGDTQYF.

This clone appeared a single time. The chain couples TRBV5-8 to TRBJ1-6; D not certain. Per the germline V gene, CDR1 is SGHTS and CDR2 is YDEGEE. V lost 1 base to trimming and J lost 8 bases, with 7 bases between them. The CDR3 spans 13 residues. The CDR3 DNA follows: TGTGCCAGCAGCTTGCAGAGAGATTCACCCCTCCACTTT. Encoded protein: CASSLQRDSPLHF.

The CDR3 DNA reads TGTGCCAGCAGCTTAGATGGGGGAGGGAGCAATCAGCCCCAGCATTTT. The encoded protein is CASSLDGGGSNQPQHF. The chain joins TRBV7-2 to TRBJ1-5; possible D gene TRBD1, 5 bases. Germline V gene sequence: CDR1 SGHTA, CDR2 FQGNSA. The germline V and J ends were trimmed by 1 base and 1 base, with 11 bases remaining between them. CDR3 size: 16 residues.

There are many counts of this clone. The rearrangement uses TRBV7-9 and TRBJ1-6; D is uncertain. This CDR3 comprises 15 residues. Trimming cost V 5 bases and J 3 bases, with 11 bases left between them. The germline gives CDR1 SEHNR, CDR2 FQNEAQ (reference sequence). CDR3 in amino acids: CASSPVAVYNSPLHF. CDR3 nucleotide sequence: TGTGCCAGCAGCCCCGTAGCGGTCTATAATTCACCCCTCCACTTT.

DNA of the CDR3: TGTGCCAGCAGTCCCCATTATTCCCCCTACGAGCAGTACTTC. The encoded protein is CASSPHYSPYEQYF. The rearrangement links TRBV27 to TRBJ2-7; D not resolved. Deletions cut 5 bases from V and 2 bases from J, with 13 bases between. Germline-derived CDR1 and CDR2 are MNHEY and SMNVEV (reference sequence). This CDR3 contains 14 residues.

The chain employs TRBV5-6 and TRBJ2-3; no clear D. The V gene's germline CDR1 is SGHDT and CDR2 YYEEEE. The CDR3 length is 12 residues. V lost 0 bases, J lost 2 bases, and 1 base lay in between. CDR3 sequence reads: CASSLVTDTQYF. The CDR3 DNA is TGTGCCAGCAGCTTGGTCACAGATACGCAGTATTTT.

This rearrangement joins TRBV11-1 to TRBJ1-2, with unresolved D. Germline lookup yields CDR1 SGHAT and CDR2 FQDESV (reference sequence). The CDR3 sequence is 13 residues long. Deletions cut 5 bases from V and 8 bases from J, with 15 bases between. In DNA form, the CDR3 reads TGTGCCAGCAGCCAAGGGATTAATGGAGGCTACACCTTC. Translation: CASSQGINGGYTF.

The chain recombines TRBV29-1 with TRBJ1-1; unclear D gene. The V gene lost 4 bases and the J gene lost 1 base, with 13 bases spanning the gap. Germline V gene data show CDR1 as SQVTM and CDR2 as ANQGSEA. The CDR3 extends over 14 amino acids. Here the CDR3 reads CSVVQERGNTEAFF. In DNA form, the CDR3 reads TGCAGCGTTGTCCAGGAGAGAGGGAACACTGAAGCTTTCTTT.

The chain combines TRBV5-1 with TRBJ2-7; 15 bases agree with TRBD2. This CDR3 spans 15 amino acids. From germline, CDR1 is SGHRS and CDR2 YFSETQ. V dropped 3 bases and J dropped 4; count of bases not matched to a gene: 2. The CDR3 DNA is TGCGCCAGCAGCTCCGGACTAGCGGGAGGGTACGAGCAGTACTTC. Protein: CASSSGLAGGYEQYF.

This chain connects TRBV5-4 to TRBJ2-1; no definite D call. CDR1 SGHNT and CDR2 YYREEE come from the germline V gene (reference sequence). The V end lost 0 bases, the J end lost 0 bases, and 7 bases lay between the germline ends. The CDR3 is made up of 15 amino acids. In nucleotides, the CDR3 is TGTGCCAGCAGCTTGGAAGCCGCCTCCTACAATGAGCAGTTCTTC. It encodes CASSLEAASYNEQFF.